This T cell receptor beta chain was documented in a study of T cells after yellow fever vaccination. Across the whole study: Preparation of the low-cell-number fractions used SMART-Seq v4 Ultra Low Input. Regarding the study as a whole: The bulk population could contribute abundant contaminating clonotypes to FACS-sorted repertoires. Booster sampling recovered most clones from primary vaccination (roughly 97% CD4, approximately 90% CD8).

Using its own MiXCR run on the 5' RACE reads, TCRdb lists one record per CDR3 protein. The data contain about 240,000 distinct CDR3 sequences, 6.9% of them singletons. Germline V CDR1 and CDR2: SQVTM, ANQGSEA. There are 12 residues in the CDR3. The V gene lost 5 bases and the J gene lost 6 bases, with 10 bases spanning the gap. This clonotype has at least ten counts. Its matching antigen is unknown. The V call is TRBV29-1, the J call TRBJ1-4; D is uncertain. The receptor was isolated from a man aged 25 to 40 who received the YFV17D yellow fever vaccine. The specimen comprised CD4+ T cells sorted from PBMCs, sampled 15 days after the yellow fever booster vaccination. CDR3 protein: CSVTDGYEKLFF. The CDR3 DNA reads TGCAGCGTTACCGACGGATATGAAAAACTGTTTTTT.